This entry features one T cell receptor (beta chain) sequence. This sample stems from a study of identical twins. There are 16 residues in the CDR3. Germline V gene lookup returns CDR1 SGDLS and CDR2 YYNGEE. V dropped 4 bases and J dropped 2; count of bases not matched to a gene: 10. A single record per CDR3 protein comes from TCRdb applying MiXCR to the 5' RACE reads. Altogether hundreds of thousands of distinct CDR3 sequences are present, 20% to 25% being singletons, with the ten largest covering roughly 2.8%. This sample was shared with a second study, whose subject was T cells expressing NK-cell markers. That paper states: Whether expanded NKG2C+ T cell clones were HCMV specific stayed uncertain.

V gene TRBV9 combines with J gene TRBJ2-7, with 9 bases that match TRBD2. The material sequenced was CD4+ T cells sorted from blood. This TCR was recovered from a woman between 18 and 30 years old in good health. The CDR3 here is CASSRGAGGRTYEQYF. CDR3 nucleotide sequence: TGTGCCAGCAGCAGGGGAGCGGGAGGCCGTACCTACGAGCAGTACTTC.